This T cell receptor beta chain was sequenced during a study of response to subunit inactivated influenza vaccine. V gave up 4 bases and J gave up 6 bases, with 22 bases separating them. Germline-derived CDR1 and CDR2 are MNHEY and SVGEGT. This CDR3 region has 17 residues. Only a few counts were recorded for this clonotype. In TCRdb, the RT-PCR reads were re-called with MiXCR into one record per CDR3 protein. The sample consists of about 570,000 distinct CDR3 sequences, around 10% of them appearing once. This same sample was also taken into another study, of T cells expressing NK-cell markers. That source reports: Researchers built TCR beta cDNA using 5'RACE template switching with UMIs. The TCR beta repertoires were obtained from sorted CD3+CD56+NKG2C+, CD3+CD56+NKG2C- and CD3+CD56-NKG2C+ T cells. Eight donors were sequenced, seven testing HCMV-seropositive and one testing seronegative. The use of an anti-gamma-delta TCR antibody, which was added in several experiments, restricted sorting to T cells expressing alpha-beta TCR. The share of CD8+ T cells held by dominant NKG2C+ clonotypes was about 1.0-8% in several donors.

The chain uses TRBV6-2 or TRBV6-3 and TRBJ1-5; possible D gene TRBD1, 5 bases. This specimen consisted of PBMCs from blood, obtained on the day of vaccination. This receptor was identified in a man between 50 and 59 years old who received an inactivated influenza vaccine. The CDR3 region is CASSSRRSQLRGQPQHF. CDR3 sequence (DNA): TGTGCCAGCAGTTCTCGGAGGAGTCAACTTAGGGGTCAGCCCCAGCATTTT.